The T cell receptor (beta chain) under discussion was sequenced for a study of CD8+ T cells in alopecia areata. Across the study: Affected scalp percentage gauged treated patients' severity. Findings of the study overall: Clarity of TCR sharing across patients fell short of that in mice, possibly HLA-related. Among the 100 top clones, expanded CD8+ clones, like scalp clonality, were significantly decreased by tofacitinib.

The treatment was: oral pan-JAK inhibitor, 5-10 mg twice daily. Collection of lesional scalp punch biopsies and peripheral blood was performed in alopecia areata patients. The germline V gene encodes CDR1 KGHSH and CDR2 LQKENI. The germline V and J ends were trimmed by 3 bases and 2 bases, with 7 bases remaining between them. The CDR3 extends over 13 amino acids. A word on this clone: Its antigen remains unidentified.

Following RNA extraction, reverse transcription yielded cDNA that acted as the sequencing template. TCRdb keeps only in-frame clones here, not all; method: immunoSEQ multiplex PCR. The sample lists more than 150,000 clones; 45% to 65% were seen once. The clonotype originates from a human donor with alopecia areata. V gene TRBV18 combines with J gene TRBJ1-2; no definite D call. The sequences come from CD4+ T cells sorted from blood, collected at week 4, from a patient treated with tofacitinib. The CDR3 reads CASSPQTNYGYTF. Written as DNA, the CDR3 is TGTGCCAGCTCACCCCAGACCAACTATGGCTACACCTTC. Full variable domain (missing parts from reference TRBV18 and TRBJ1-2): NAGVMQNPRHLVRRRGQEARLRCSPMKGHSHVYWYRQLPEEGLKFMVYLQKENIIDESGMPKERFSAEFPKEGPSILRIQQVVRGDSAAYFCASSPQTNYGYTFGSGTRLTVV.